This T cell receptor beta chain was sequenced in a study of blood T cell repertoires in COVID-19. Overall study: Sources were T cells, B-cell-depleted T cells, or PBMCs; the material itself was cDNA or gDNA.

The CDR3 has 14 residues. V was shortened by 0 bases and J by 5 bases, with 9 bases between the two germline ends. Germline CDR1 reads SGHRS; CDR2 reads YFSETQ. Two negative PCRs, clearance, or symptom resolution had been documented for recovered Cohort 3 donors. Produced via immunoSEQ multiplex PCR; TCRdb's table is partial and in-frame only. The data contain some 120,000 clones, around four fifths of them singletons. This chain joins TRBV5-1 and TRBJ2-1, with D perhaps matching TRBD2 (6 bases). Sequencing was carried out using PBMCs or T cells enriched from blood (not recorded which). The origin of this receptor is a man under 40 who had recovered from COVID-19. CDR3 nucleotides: TGCGCCAGCAGCTTGGACGGGAGCGACAATGAGCAGTTCTTC. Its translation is CASSLDGSDNEQFF.